Detailed here is one TCR beta chain. Its antigen is unknown. The data were obtained in a study of cytomegalovirus exposure and HLA in healthy donors. Looking at the study overall: Genotyping of 398 donors showed that over 80% belonged to the Caucasian-associated ancestry cluster.

CDR1 SGHTA and CDR2 FQGTGA come from the germline V gene. The CDR3 covers 20 residues. Trimming removed 2 bases from V and 6 bases from J; junction bases left unmatched: 21. These donors, healthy bone marrow donors, were studied. Though nominally healthy at sampling, donors likely had unrecorded immune exposures. Points from the study as a whole: Rates of TCR association differed by HLA locus in a later analysis, with DRB1 highest and HLA-C lowest.

The PCR contained 60 Vbeta and 13 Jbeta primers. The repertoire was sequenced with immunoSEQ multiplex PCR; TCRdb's copy has only in-frame clones and lacks some. The table has under 200,000 clones, roughly nine tenths seen once. This sequence was found in a boy aged 2 to 10 in good health and CMV-seronegative. The material sequenced was PBMCs. The chain uses TRBV7-3 and TRBJ2-1, with 8 bases lining up with TRBD2. Written as DNA, the CDR3 is TGTGCCAGCAGCTTAGGATGGTCTGCGGGGGGCCTTTCTTTTTCCAATGAGCAGTTCTTC. This gives the protein CASSLGWSAGGLSFSNEQFF.